This T cell receptor (beta chain) emerged from a study of regulatory T cells in long-lasting Graves disease. Described time point: newly diagnosed GD, antithyroid drugs for less than 3 months. RNA from PBMCs was the source of the TCR library. V lost 3 bases and J lost 3, with 17 bases in between. CDR1 and CDR2 (germline): LNHDA, SQIVND (reference sequence). This CDR3 is built from 16 residues. TCR beta libraries were built with iRepertoire HTBI primers and Arm-PCR of CDR3 regions. Study processing details: Sequenced samples collectively carried roughly 60 TRBV and 12 to 15 TRBJ segments. In TCRdb, the multiplex PCR reads were re-called with MiXCR into one record per CDR3 protein. TCRdb, not the authors, supplied the V and J calls. The sample consists of about 620,000 distinct CDR3 sequences, roughly 15% of them appearing once. The sample was also linked to a second study, of T cells in Graves' hyperthyroidism and ophthalmopathy. That report adds: Most expanded thyroid clonotypes above 0.001 recurred in blood. A model built on 13 V-J features separated ophthalmopathy from stable hyperthyroidism.

The TCR originated in a woman between 25 and 40 years old with Graves disease. The material sequenced was peripheral blood mononuclear cells (PBMCs), taken at new diagnosis, from a patient treated with antithyroid drugs. This chain uses TRBV19 with TRBJ1-1, with D possibly TRBD1 on 5 matching bases. The CDR3 DNA follows: TGTGCCAGTAGTATTCTTCCCGGGGCAGGGCACACTGAAGCTTTCTTT. Its translation is CASSILPGAGHTEAFF.